This T cell receptor (beta chain) was documented in a study of response to subunit inactivated influenza vaccine. V was clipped by 8 bases and J by 3 bases, with 17 bases between them. This CDR3 contains 14 residues. This clonotype was counted many times. MiXCR, run by TCRdb on the RT-PCR reads, gives a single entry per CDR3 protein. The data hold 650,000 to 800,000 distinct CDR3 sequences, with 18% observed a single time. This sequence originates from a man aged 50 to 60 who received an inactivated influenza vaccine. Sequencing used PBMCs from blood, obtained roughly 5 days after vaccination. V and J are TRBV12-3 or TRBV12-4 and TRBJ2-7; a weak D match, TRBD2 (6 bases). CDR3 DNA: TGTGCCAGCGGGGGAGGAAGGGAGTACTACGAGCAGTACTTC. Encoded protein: CASGGGREYYEQYF.